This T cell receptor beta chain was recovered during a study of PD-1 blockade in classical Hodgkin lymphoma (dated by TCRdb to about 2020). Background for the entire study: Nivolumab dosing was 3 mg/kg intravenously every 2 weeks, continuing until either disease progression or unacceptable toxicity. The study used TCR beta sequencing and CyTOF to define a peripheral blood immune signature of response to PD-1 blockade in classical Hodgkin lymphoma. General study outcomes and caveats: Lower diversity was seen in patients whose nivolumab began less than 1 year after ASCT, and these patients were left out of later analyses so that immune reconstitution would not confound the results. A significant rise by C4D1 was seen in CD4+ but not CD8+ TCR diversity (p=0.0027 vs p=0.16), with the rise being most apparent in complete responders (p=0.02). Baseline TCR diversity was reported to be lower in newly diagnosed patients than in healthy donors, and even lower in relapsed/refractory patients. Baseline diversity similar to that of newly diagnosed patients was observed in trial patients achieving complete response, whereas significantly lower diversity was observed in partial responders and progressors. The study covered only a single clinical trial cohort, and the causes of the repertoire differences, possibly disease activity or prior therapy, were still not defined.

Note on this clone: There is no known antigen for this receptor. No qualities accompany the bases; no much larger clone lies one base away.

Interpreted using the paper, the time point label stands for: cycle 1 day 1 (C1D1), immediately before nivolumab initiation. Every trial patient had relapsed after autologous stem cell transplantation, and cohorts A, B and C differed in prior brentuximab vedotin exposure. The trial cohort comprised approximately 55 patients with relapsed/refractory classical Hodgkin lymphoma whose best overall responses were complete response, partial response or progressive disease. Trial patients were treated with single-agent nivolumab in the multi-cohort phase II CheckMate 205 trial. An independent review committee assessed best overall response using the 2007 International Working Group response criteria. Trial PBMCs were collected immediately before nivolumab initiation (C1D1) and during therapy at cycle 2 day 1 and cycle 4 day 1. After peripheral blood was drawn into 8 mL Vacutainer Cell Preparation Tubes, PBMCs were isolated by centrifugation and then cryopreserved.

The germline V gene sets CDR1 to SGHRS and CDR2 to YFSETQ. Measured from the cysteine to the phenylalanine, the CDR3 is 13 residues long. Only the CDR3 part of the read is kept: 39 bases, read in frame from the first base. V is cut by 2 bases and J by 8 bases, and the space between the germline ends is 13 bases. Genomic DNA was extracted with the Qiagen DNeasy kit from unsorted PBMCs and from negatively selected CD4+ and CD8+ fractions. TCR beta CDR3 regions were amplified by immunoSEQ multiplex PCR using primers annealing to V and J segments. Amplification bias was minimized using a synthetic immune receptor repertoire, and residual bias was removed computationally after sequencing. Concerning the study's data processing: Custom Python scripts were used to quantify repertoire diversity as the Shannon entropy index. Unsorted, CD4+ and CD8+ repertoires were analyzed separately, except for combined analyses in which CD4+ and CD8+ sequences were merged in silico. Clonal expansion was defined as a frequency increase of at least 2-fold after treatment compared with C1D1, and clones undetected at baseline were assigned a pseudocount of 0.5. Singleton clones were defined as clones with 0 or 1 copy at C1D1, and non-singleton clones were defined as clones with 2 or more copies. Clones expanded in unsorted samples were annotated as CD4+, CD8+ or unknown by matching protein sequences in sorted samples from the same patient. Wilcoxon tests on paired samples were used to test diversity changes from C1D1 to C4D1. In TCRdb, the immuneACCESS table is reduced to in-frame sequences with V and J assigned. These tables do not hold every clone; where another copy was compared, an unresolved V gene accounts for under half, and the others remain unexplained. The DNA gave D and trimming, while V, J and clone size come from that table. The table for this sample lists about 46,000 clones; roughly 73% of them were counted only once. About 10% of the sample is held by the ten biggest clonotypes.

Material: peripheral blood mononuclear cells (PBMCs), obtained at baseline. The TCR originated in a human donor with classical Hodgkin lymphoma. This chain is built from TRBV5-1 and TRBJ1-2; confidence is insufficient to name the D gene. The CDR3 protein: CASSFRGNWGYTF. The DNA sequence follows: TGCGCCAGCAGCTTTCGAGGGAACTGGGGCTACACCTTC. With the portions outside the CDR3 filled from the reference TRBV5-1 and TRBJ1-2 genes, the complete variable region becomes KAGVTQTPRYLIKTRGQQVTLSCSPISGHRSVSWYQQTPGQGLQFLFEYFSETQRNKGNFPGRFSGRQFSNSRSEMNVSTLELGDSALYLCASSFRGNWGYTFGSGTRLTVV.